This T cell receptor (beta chain) is drawn from a study of shared clonotypes between healthy human individuals. The CDR3 loop spans 18 amino acids. V dropped 4 bases and J dropped 0; count of bases not matched to a gene: 14. Germline V gene data show CDR1 as SGHRS and CDR2 as YFSETQ. The table came from immunoSEQ multiplex PCR; TCRdb's copy has only in-frame clones and leaves some out. Of roughly 2,500,000 clones listed, 93% were seen once; the top ten hold roughly 0.39%. What was sequenced was naive CD4+ T cells from PBMCs. Described subset: CD45RA+ positively selected. The sequence was collected from a young man in good health. Some clones in this sample may be carry-over from other donors' samples. This sequence joins TRBV5-1 and TRBJ2-7; 9 bases align to TRBD1. DNA for the CDR3: TGCGCCAGCAGCACCCGACCCGTACAGGGGGCAAACTCCTACGAGCAGTACTTC. It translates to CASSTRPVQGANSYEQYF.